A selection of T cell receptor beta chains follows, all from one sample in a study of OX40 agonist ivuxolimab in advanced cancers. Only in-frame clones appear in the TCRdb table, and some are missing; sequencing was by immunoSEQ multiplex PCR. The data contain 80,000 to 95,000 clones, about 90% of them singletons. The sample consisted of CD4+ or CD8+ T cells sorted from blood, taken in a trial of the OX40 agonist ivuxolimab. These receptors were obtained from an adult with an advanced solid tumor such as melanoma, head and neck, liver or kidney cancer. The CDR3 runs from the conserved cysteine through the conserved F or W. A D gene is named only where the DNA matches it firmly. Clone size appears in some rows only: once, few, many, or a class for an expanded clone.

v_gene: TRBV5-1; j_gene: TRBJ2-4; abundance: NA; d_gene: TRBD1; CDR3nt: TGCGCCAGCAGATTGGGACAGGGGCCGAACATTCAGTACTTC; CDR3aa: CASRLGQGPNIQYF
v_gene: TRBV2; j_gene: TRBJ1-6; abundance: NA; d_gene: NA; CDR3nt: TGTGCCAGCAGTGACCGGAGTTTGGATTCACCCCTCCACTTT; CDR3aa: CASSDRSLDSPLHF
v_gene: TRBV2; j_gene: TRBJ1-2; abundance: few; d_gene: NA; CDR3nt: TGTGCCAGGCAACCCACCCAGGGTTCTGGCTACACCTTC; CDR3aa: CARQPTQGSGYTF
v_gene: TRBV29-1; j_gene: TRBJ2-1; abundance: NA; d_gene: TRBD1; CDR3nt: TGCAGCGTTGAGGGACAGAACAATGAGCAGTTCTTC; CDR3aa: CSVEGQNNEQFF
v_gene: TRBV6-1; j_gene: TRBJ2-1; abundance: once; d_gene: TRBD2; CDR3nt: TGTGCCAGCAGGATTGGACTAGCGGGGTCAAATGAGCAGTTCTTC; CDR3aa: CASRIGLAGSNEQFF
v_gene: TRBV12-5; j_gene: TRBJ2-2; abundance: NA; d_gene: NA; CDR3nt: TGTGCTAGTGGTTTGGAAATACAGGCCGGGGAGCTGTTTTTT; CDR3aa: CASGLEIQAGELFF
v_gene: TRBV27; j_gene: TRBJ2-1; abundance: NA; d_gene: TRBD2; CDR3nt: TGTGCCAGCACAACTAGCGGCCACTCCTACAATGAGCAGTTCTTC; CDR3aa: CASTTSGHSYNEQFF
v_gene: TRBV5-1; j_gene: TRBJ1-3; abundance: NA; d_gene: TRBD1; CDR3nt: TGCGCCAGCAGCGCTACAGGGGCTGGAAACACCATATATTTT; CDR3aa: CASSATGAGNTIYF
v_gene: TRBV11-2; j_gene: TRBJ2-7; abundance: NA; d_gene: NA; CDR3nt: TGTGCCAGCAGCTCAACTTACGAGCAGTACTTC; CDR3aa: CASSSTYEQYF
v_gene: TRBV28; j_gene: TRBJ2-7; abundance: NA; d_gene: TRBD1; CDR3nt: TGTGCCAGCAGAGACAGGGGGCTGGACGAGCAGTACTTC; CDR3aa: CASRDRGLDEQYF
v_gene: TRBV7-3; j_gene: TRBJ2-6; abundance: NA; d_gene: NA; CDR3nt: TGTGCCAGCAGCTTAGACTCTGGGGCCAACGTCCTGACTTTC; CDR3aa: CASSLDSGANVLTF
v_gene: TRBV14; j_gene: TRBJ2-7; abundance: NA; d_gene: NA; CDR3nt: TGTGCCAGCAGCCAATCCGGGACGGGATACGAGCAGTACTTC; CDR3aa: CASSQSGTGYEQYF
v_gene: TRBV5-1; j_gene: TRBJ2-7; abundance: NA; d_gene: NA; CDR3nt: TGCGCCAGCAGCACTAACTCCTACGAGCAGTACTTC; CDR3aa: CASSTNSYEQYF
v_gene: TRBV20-1; j_gene: TRBJ2-3; abundance: NA; d_gene: NA; CDR3nt: TGCAGTGCCCCGCGCACAGATACGCAGTATTTT; CDR3aa: CSAPRTDTQYF
v_gene: TRBV7-9; j_gene: TRBJ2-1; abundance: NA; d_gene: NA; CDR3nt: TGTGCCAGCAGCAGACTCTACAATGAGCAGTTCTTC; CDR3aa: CASSRLYNEQFF
v_gene: TRBV6-5; j_gene: TRBJ2-6; abundance: NA; d_gene: NA; CDR3nt: TGTGCCAGCAGTTACTCGATTCCTGGGGCCAACGTCCTGACTTTC; CDR3aa: CASSYSIPGANVLTF
v_gene: TRBV6-6; j_gene: TRBJ1-5; abundance: NA; d_gene: NA; CDR3nt: TGTGCCAGCAGGTGGGGGTATCAGCCCCAGCATTTT; CDR3aa: CASRWGYQPQHF
v_gene: TRBV4-1; j_gene: TRBJ1-1; abundance: NA; d_gene: NA; CDR3nt: TGCGCCAGCAGCCCAATGGTGGGTACTGAAGCTTTCTTT; CDR3aa: CASSPMVGTEAFF
v_gene: TRBV7-2; j_gene: TRBJ1-2; abundance: NA; d_gene: TRBD1; CDR3nt: TGTGCCAGCAGCTCGACAGGGGCCGGCGGCTATGGCTACACCTTC; CDR3aa: CASSSTGAGGYGYTF
v_gene: TRBV27; j_gene: TRBJ2-7; abundance: NA; d_gene: TRBD1; CDR3nt: TGTGCCAGCAGTTTTAAGGGGACAGGGGGTTACGAGCAGTACTTC; CDR3aa: CASSFKGTGGYEQYF
v_gene: TRBV6-5; j_gene: TRBJ2-7; abundance: few; d_gene: TRBD2; CDR3nt: TGTGCCAGCAGTGGTGGTATGAGCGGGAGGGACGAGCAGTACTTC; CDR3aa: CASSGGMSGRDEQYF
v_gene: TRBV30; j_gene: TRBJ2-1; abundance: NA; d_gene: NA; CDR3nt: TGTGCCTGGAGTGGGCGACGGCAAGAGCAGTTCTTC; CDR3aa: CAWSGRRQEQFF
v_gene: TRBV10-1; j_gene: TRBJ2-7; abundance: NA; d_gene: NA; CDR3nt: TGCGCCAGCAGTGAGGGGTTAACCTACGAGCAGTACTTC; CDR3aa: CASSEGLTYEQYF
v_gene: TRBV6-6; j_gene: TRBJ2-7; abundance: NA; d_gene: NA; CDR3nt: TGTGCCAGCAGAATACAGGGAGTATCCTACGAGCAGTACTTC; CDR3aa: CASRIQGVSYEQYF
v_gene: TRBV6-6; j_gene: TRBJ2-7; abundance: NA; d_gene: NA; CDR3nt: TGTGCCAGCAGCCGAGGCGTGGACGAGCAGTACTTC; CDR3aa: CASSRGVDEQYF
v_gene: TRBV6-6; j_gene: TRBJ1-5; abundance: once; d_gene: NA; CDR3nt: TGTGCCAGCAGCCAACAGAGAAATGGGCCCCAGCATTTT; CDR3aa: CASSQQRNGPQHF
v_gene: TRBV18; j_gene: TRBJ1-5; abundance: NA; d_gene: TRBD1; CDR3nt: TGTGCCAGCTCACAACAGGGGTATAGCAATCAGCCCCAGCATTTT; CDR3aa: CASSQQGYSNQPQHF
v_gene: TRBV19; j_gene: TRBJ1-5; abundance: NA; d_gene: TRBD1; CDR3nt: TGTGCCAGTAGTGCTTCGGGACAGGGGTATAGCAATCAGCCCCAGCATTTT; CDR3aa: CASSASGQGYSNQPQHF
v_gene: TRBV10-1; j_gene: TRBJ2-7; abundance: once; d_gene: NA; CDR3nt: TGCGCCAGCAGGACTGTAGCGGAGAGCCTGGAGGGGGAGCAGTACTTC; CDR3aa: CASRTVAESLEGEQYF
v_gene: TRBV11-2; j_gene: TRBJ2-1; abundance: NA; d_gene: TRBD2; CDR3nt: TGTGCCAGCAGCTTAGGGGCAGCGGGAGGCAATGAGCAGTTCTTC; CDR3aa: CASSLGAAGGNEQFF
v_gene: TRBV30; j_gene: TRBJ2-7; abundance: NA; d_gene: NA; CDR3nt: TGTGCCTGGAGTCCCGACCTCCCTTCGTCCTACGAGCAGTACTTC; CDR3aa: CAWSPDLPSSYEQYF
v_gene: TRBV2; j_gene: TRBJ1-4; abundance: NA; d_gene: NA; CDR3nt: TGTGCCAGCAGTGAAGCGAGAGGGGGGTCCCCACCCACCAATGAAAAACTGTTTTTT; CDR3aa: CASSEARGGSPPTNEKLFF
v_gene: TRBV27; j_gene: TRBJ2-5; abundance: NA; d_gene: NA; CDR3nt: TGTGCCAGCAGTTTATACCAGGGCGATGAGACCCAGTACTTC; CDR3aa: CASSLYQGDETQYF
v_gene: TRBV19; j_gene: TRBJ2-7; abundance: NA; d_gene: TRBD1; CDR3nt: TGTGCCAGTAGATATACAGGGGGAGGAGGCTACGAGCAGTACTTC; CDR3aa: CASRYTGGGGYEQYF
v_gene: TRBV27; j_gene: TRBJ1-5; abundance: NA; d_gene: NA; CDR3nt: TGTGCCAGCAGTTTCGGGACGGGAAGGCAGCCCCAGCATTTT; CDR3aa: CASSFGTGRQPQHF
v_gene: TRBV27; j_gene: TRBJ2-3; abundance: NA; d_gene: NA; CDR3nt: TGTGCCAGCAGTTTATCGCCACCGAGCACAGATACGCAGTATTTT; CDR3aa: CASSLSPPSTDTQYF
v_gene: TRBV6-1; j_gene: TRBJ2-1; abundance: NA; d_gene: NA; CDR3nt: TGTGCCAGCAGTGGGCTTGGGGGCAATGAGCAGTTCTTC; CDR3aa: CASSGLGGNEQFF
v_gene: TRBV2; j_gene: TRBJ2-5; abundance: once; d_gene: TRBD1; CDR3nt: TGTGCCAGCAGGGGGACAGGGGCTGGAGAGACCCAGTACTTC; CDR3aa: CASRGTGAGETQYF
v_gene: TRBV29-1; j_gene: TRBJ2-7; abundance: NA; d_gene: NA; CDR3nt: TGCAGCGTTGAAGATGGGATGGAGCAGTACTTC; CDR3aa: CSVEDGMEQYF
v_gene: TRBV7-9; j_gene: TRBJ1-4; abundance: NA; d_gene: TRBD1; CDR3nt: TGTGCCAGCAGCTTCGGACAGGGCGATTTAGAAAAACTGTTTTTT; CDR3aa: CASSFGQGDLEKLFF
v_gene: TRBV30; j_gene: TRBJ2-2; abundance: NA; d_gene: NA; CDR3nt: TGTGCCTGGAGCGGGGGCGGAACCGGGGAGCTGTTTTTT; CDR3aa: CAWSGGGTGELFF
v_gene: TRBV19; j_gene: TRBJ1-4; abundance: few; d_gene: NA; CDR3nt: TGTGCCAGTAGTATTATGTGGGGTGAACTGTTTTTT; CDR3aa: CASSIMWGELFF
v_gene: TRBV4-1; j_gene: TRBJ1-5; abundance: NA; d_gene: NA; CDR3nt: TGCGCCAGCAGCCAAGGCGGGGGGTATCAGCCCCAGCATTTT; CDR3aa: CASSQGGGYQPQHF
v_gene: TRBV28; j_gene: TRBJ1-3; abundance: NA; d_gene: NA; CDR3nt: TGTGCCAGCAGCACCCTAGGGACGGGAAACACCATATATTTT; CDR3aa: CASSTLGTGNTIYF